Each of the 23 T cell receptor beta chains below was sequenced from the same sample in a study of human CD8 memory T cell subsets. UMI-labeled 5' RACE produced the TCR beta libraries. One entry per CDR3 protein, without DNA, is what TCRdb gives after re-calling the 5' RACE reads. The sample has around 11,000 distinct CDR3 sequences. Sequenced input: CD8+ T cells from PBMCs. The receptors stem from a human donor in good health.

The chain has TRBV28 and TRBJ2-7; TCRdb returns TRBD1, unconfirmable since there is no DNA. This CDR3 region has 15 residues. Germline lookup yields CDR1 MDHEN and CDR2 SYDVKM. The CDR3 loop reads CASSFRGTGTDEQYF.

The chain carries TRBV7-3 and TRBJ2-2. There are 12 residues in the CDR3. Germline lookup yields CDR1 SGHTA and CDR2 FQGTGA. Here the CDR3 reads CASVANTGELFF.

The chain combines TRBV5-5 with TRBJ2-5; TCRdb selects TRBD1, and the lack of DNA leaves this call unchecked. Germline V gene lookup returns CDR1 SGHKS and CDR2 YYEKEE (reference sequence). The CDR3 spans 15 residues. CDR3 amino acids: CASSSGQTNKETQYF.

The V gene is TRBV28, the J gene TRBJ2-7; as DNA is missing, the TRBD2 call by TCRdb cannot be tested. Germline CDR1 MDHEN, CDR2 SYDVKM. The CDR3 consists of 13 residues. This CDR3 reads CASSQLAGGEQYF.

V usage is TRBV6-6 and J usage is TRBJ2-3; TCRdb lists TRBD2, though no DNA is available to test this call. The CDR3 runs to 13 residues. Germline V lookup: CDR1 MNHNY, CDR2 SVGAGI (reference sequence). The CDR3 spells CASLEGSTDTQYF.

The genes are TRBV11-2 and TRBJ2-7; TCRdb reports TRBD1, a call that lacks DNA to check it against. Per the germline V gene, CDR1 is SGHAT and CDR2 is FQNNGV. The CDR3 is 14 amino acids. CDR3 residues: CASSSEGTLYEQYF.

The CDR3 sequence: CASSPTSGGYNEQFF. J is TRBJ2-1 and V is TRBV7-3; lacking DNA, the TRBD2 call made by TCRdb goes unchecked. CDR1 is SGHTA and CDR2 is FQGTGA in the germline V gene. The CDR3 is 15 amino acids.

The V call is TRBV9, the J call TRBJ2-3. This CDR3 is built from 11 residues. Germline V gene lookup returns CDR1 SGDLS and CDR2 YYNGEE. This chain's CDR3 is CASSGQDTQYF.

This clonotype is called medium-sized based on its frequency. V is TRBV28 and J is TRBJ2-5; the TCRdb D gene call, TRBD1, has no DNA to confirm it. The CDR3 extends over 14 amino acids. CDR1 MDHEN and CDR2 SYDVKM come from the germline V gene. CDR3 loop: CASRIQAIQETQYF.

This sequence joins TRBV20-1 and TRBJ2-5; the TRBD2 assignment by TCRdb is unverifiable without DNA. CDR1 is DFQATT, CDR2 SNEGSKA, per germline (reference sequence). This CDR3 has 16 residues. CDR3 in amino acids: CSASPIVPSGQETQYF.

CDR3 region: CASRPAVGEQYF. The genes are TRBV7-9 and TRBJ2-7; TCRdb's assignment of TRBD2 cannot be checked, as there is no DNA. The CDR3 extends over 12 amino acids. Germline lookup yields CDR1 SEHNR and CDR2 FQNEAQ (reference sequence).

This clonotype is labeled medium-sized (0.01 to 0.1%) based on frequency. This chain joins TRBV5-1 and TRBJ2-2; TCRdb gives TRBD1 as the D gene, but with no DNA this cannot be confirmed. This CDR3 has 14 amino acids. Germline V gene sequence: CDR1 SGHRS, CDR2 YFSETQ. CDR3 loop: CASADRRNTGELFF.

V usage is TRBV5-1 and J usage is TRBJ2-7; as DNA is missing, the TRBD2 call by TCRdb cannot be tested. The CDR3 extends over 13 amino acids. Germline CDR1 SGHRS, CDR2 YFSETQ. Here the CDR3 reads CASNPEGWNEQYF.

Considering frequency, this clonotype is medium-sized (0.01 to 0.1%). This chain joins TRBV7-9 and TRBJ2-5; lacking DNA, the TRBD2 call made by TCRdb goes unchecked. Germline CDR1 SEHNR, CDR2 FQNEAQ (reference sequence). The CDR3 is 17 residues long. The CDR3 reads CASSSPGLAGVGETQYF.

This chain links TRBV27 with TRBJ1-2; with no DNA, the TCRdb D assignment of TRBD1 cannot be verified. CDR1 and CDR2 from the germline V gene are MNHEY and SMNVEV (reference sequence). The CDR3 loop spans 15 amino acids. The CDR3 sequence is CASSPDSSTNYGYTF.

The chain recombines TRBV3-1 with TRBJ2-5; TCRdb designates TRBD1, a call that cannot be tested without DNA. The CDR3 length is 15 residues. Germline CDR1 reads LGHDT; CDR2 reads YNNKEL (reference sequence). CDR3 protein: CASSQGTGGMETQYF.

This chain connects TRBV6-1 to TRBJ1-4; lacking DNA, the TRBD1 call made by TCRdb goes unchecked. This CDR3 comprises 13 residues. Germline-derived CDR1 and CDR2 are MNHNS and SASEGT. The CDR3 sequence is CASSETGTAKLFF.

This chain joins TRBV4-1 and TRBJ2-7; the TCRdb D gene call, TRBD2, has no DNA to confirm it. The germline V gene encodes CDR1 MGHRA and CDR2 YSYEKL. There are 15 residues in the CDR3. CDR3 loop: CASSQAPGLVYEQYF.

This chain joins TRBV20-1 and TRBJ2-3; the TCRdb D gene call, TRBD1, has no DNA to confirm it. The V gene's germline CDR1 is DFQATT and CDR2 SNEGSKA (reference sequence). The CDR3 extends over 13 amino acids. This CDR3 is CSARPGFTDTQYF.

The chain uses TRBV12-3 or TRBV12-4 and TRBJ2-5. CDR3 size: 12 residues. CDR3 amino acids: CASSKSVETQYF.

The CDR3 protein is CASSYFRGDEQYF. The gene calls are TRBV6-5 and TRBJ2-7. Germline assignment: CDR1 MNHEY and CDR2 SVGAGI. CDR3 length: 13 amino acids.

Considering frequency, this clonotype is medium-sized. The CDR3 sequence is CASSPPGTHSYEQYF. The V call is TRBV18, the J call TRBJ2-7. CDR1 and CDR2 from the germline V gene are KGHSH and LQKENI. This CDR3 is 15 amino acids long. The full variable domain, its missing parts supplied by reference TRBV18 and TRBJ2-7, is NAGVMQNPRHLVRRRGQEARLRCSPMKGHSHVYWYRQLPEEGLKFMVYLQKENIIDESGMPKERFSAEFPKEGPSILRIQQVVRGDSAAYFCASSPPGTHSYEQYFGPGTRLTVT.

V and J are TRBV27 and TRBJ1-4; the D call of TRBD1 rests on TCRdb alone, since no DNA is present to check it. Germline CDR1 reads MNHEY; CDR2 reads SMNVEV (reference sequence). The length of the CDR3 is 17 residues. The CDR3 sequence is CASSSLAGGERNEKLFF.